This T cell receptor beta chain comes out of a study of blood T cell repertoires in COVID-19. In the study overall: Material from acute and convalescent COVID-19 was sourced from the United States, Italy and Spain.

Deletions cut 0 bases from V and 3 bases from J, with 8 bases between. Germline V gives CDR1 SGHRS, CDR2 YFSETQ. This CDR3 contains 14 residues. Per the original data handling: Cell counts per sample came from amplifying reference gene primers. Profiling relied on immunoSEQ multiplex PCR, and the TCRdb table lists in-frame clones only, not all of them. That table supplies the V and J calls and clone size; D and trimming were determined from the DNA. Here the sample spans fewer than 350,000 clones, about 89% being singletons. Participants were aged about 18 to 100 years from roughly 26 US areas. Note on this clone: Other DNA sequences within the sample encode an identical CDR3.

The clonotype was recovered from a man aged 55 to 70 who had recovered from COVID-19. The chain links TRBV5-1 to TRBJ2-3; tentative D call: TRBD2 (5 bases). Sequencing was carried out using PBMCs or T cells enriched from blood (not recorded which). CDR3 nucleotides: TGCGCCAGCAGCTTGGGGACGGGAACAGATACGCAGTATTTT. Protein sequence: CASSLGTGTDTQYF.